Below, 9 T cell receptor beta chains from the same sample are listed, as sequenced in a study of blood T cell repertoires in COVID-19 (TCRdb year 2020). The receptor library was made with the immunoSEQ multiplex PCR assay. This immuneACCESS table, as held by TCRdb, lists in-frame sequences with V and J called but not all clones. Of the missing ones, under half trace to an unresolved V gene in checked studies; the others have no known cause. The sample table holds 75,000 to 100,000 clones, of which approximately 80% were seen once. The ten largest clones take up 9.8% of the sample. Source material: peripheral blood. The receptors come from an elderly woman with acute or convalescent COVID-19.

The chain has TRBV19 and TRBJ1-1; 9 nucleotides match TRBD1. Trimming took 5 bases from V and 5 from J; bases not matched to a gene: 3. From germline, CDR1 is LNHDA and CDR2 SQIVND (reference sequence). The CDR3 contains 13 residues. The CDR3 loop is CASSRQGGTEAFF. In nucleotides, the CDR3 is TGTGCCAGTAGTCGACAGGGGGGTACTGAAGCTTTCTTT.

The chain is built from TRBV5-5 and TRBJ1-1; 8 positions agree with TRBD1. V lost 4 bases, J lost 11 bases, and 16 bases stayed unmatched. Germline V gives CDR1 SGHKS, CDR2 YYEKEE (reference sequence). The CDR3 totals 15 residues. The CDR3 sequence: CASSPDTGGLSSAFF. The CDR3 region has the DNA TGTGCCAGCAGCCCGGATACAGGGGGTCTCTCATCGGCTTTCTTT.

The chain is built from TRBV29-1 and TRBJ2-3; 11 positions match TRBD2. The CDR3 extends over 14 amino acids. V shed 6 bases and J 3 bases; nucleotides not matched to a gene: 5. Germline assignment: CDR1 SQVTM and CDR2 ANQGSEA. The CDR3 loop is CSVPTSGTTDTQYF. Written as DNA, the CDR3 is TGCAGCGTCCCGACTAGCGGGACTACAGATACGCAGTATTTT.

The chain recombines TRBV2 with TRBJ2-2; 7 bases map to TRBD1. The CDR3 extends over 14 amino acids. Unmatched junction bases numbered 1, after V lost 6 bases and J lost 0 bases. Germline V gene sequence: CDR1 SNHLY, CDR2 FYNNEI. CDR3 DNA: TGTGCCAGCAGGGACAGGCCGAACACCGGGGAGCTGTTTTTT. Protein: CASRDRPNTGELFF.

V usage is TRBV3-1 (or the pseudogene TRBV3-2) and J usage is TRBJ2-1, with D possibly TRBD2 on 5 matching bases. In germline, CDR1 is LGHDT, CDR2 YNNKEL (reference sequence). CDR3 length: 13 amino acids. Between the trimmed V and J ends, which lost 3 bases and 7 bases, there was a span of 10 bases. This chain's CDR3 is CASSQNRGNEQFF. The DNA for the CDR3 is TGTGCCAGCAGCCAGAACCGAGGGAATGAGCAGTTCTTC.

The rearrangement joins TRBV4-3 to TRBJ2-2; tentatively, D is TRBD1 (8 bases). Germline assignment: CDR1 LGHNA and CDR2 YSLEER. The CDR3 is made up of 15 amino acids. Between the trimmed V and J ends, which lost 2 bases and 4 bases, there was a span of 11 bases. In DNA, the CDR3 is TGCGCCAGCAGCCAAACAGGGGGGGGCACCGGGGAGCTGTTTTTT. It encodes CASSQTGGGTGELFF.

The chain couples TRBV6-5 to TRBJ1-4; TRBD1 matches 10 bases. This CDR3 has 16 residues. The V segment lost 0 bases and the J segment 8 bases; nucleotides outside the gene matches: 6. CDR1 and CDR2 (germline): MNHEY, SVGAGI. CDR3 amino acids: CASSYSSGTGDEKLFF. The DNA of the CDR3 is TGTGCCAGCAGTTACTCGTCCGGGACAGGGGACGAAAAACTGTTTTTT.

The chain couples TRBV5-4 to TRBJ2-5, with a possible D match to TRBD2 (6 bases). V lost 4 bases and J lost 2, with 12 bases in between. The CDR3 loop spans 14 amino acids. CDR1 is SGHNT, CDR2 YYREEE, per germline (reference sequence). For the CDR3, the DNA is TGTGCCAGCAGCCTTAGCGGAGCTCAAGAGACCCAGTACTTC. It encodes CASSLSGAQETQYF.

The chain employs TRBV10-3 and TRBJ1-1; TRBD1 matches at 11 bases. V trimming: 2 bases; J trimming: 4 bases; junction bases outside the gene matches: 9. Germline assignment: CDR1 ENHRY and CDR2 SYGVKD. The CDR3 runs 17 residues. This CDR3 reads CAISEPPDRGLLTEAFF. The CDR3 DNA is TGTGCCATCAGTGAGCCCCCGGACAGGGGGCTGCTCACTGAAGCTTTCTTT.